The entry below gives a single TCR beta chain sequence along with its context. The germline CDR1 and CDR2 sequences are MNHEY and SMNVEV (reference sequence). The V end was cut by 5 bases, the J end by 2 bases, with 15 bases between. This CDR3 spans 15 amino acids. This sample is drawn from a study of blood T cell repertoires in COVID-19. Study-level information: Both acute and convalescent COVID-19 samples were obtained from the United States, Italy and Spain. PBMCs, B-cell-depleted T cells, or T cells were the source of the cDNA or gDNA that made up the material.

Some clones are missing from TCRdb's copy, which holds only in-frame ones; the method was immunoSEQ multiplex PCR. This sample has roughly 240,000 clones, with about 86% found just once. The sequence came from a man aged 18 to 35 with active or convalescent COVID-19. The chain has TRBV27 and TRBJ1-1, with D maybe TRBD1 (5 bases). Sequencing was done on a sample of peripheral blood. As DNA, the CDR3 is TGTGCCAGCAGTCGTCTTTTCAGGGAAAACACTGAAGCTTTCTTT. It specifies CASSRLFRENTEAFF.